The rows below give T cell receptor beta chains drawn from one sample of a study of blood T cell repertoires in COVID-19. Sequencing was performed with immunoSEQ multiplex PCR; in TCRdb, only in-frame clones are kept and a portion is missing. This sample yields about 210,000 clones, of which roughly 94% are seen a single time; around 1.2% belongs to the top ten. The sample consisted of peripheral blood. The receptors come from a young man with acute or convalescent COVID-19. Both conserved end residues are part of each CDR3. The D gene is left open where the match is weak. Clone size, where shown, is once, few, many, or a class for clones that have expanded.

j_call clone_size v_call d_call cdr3_aa cdr3_nt
TRBJ1-1 NA TRBV30 NA CAWRVGGETEAFF TGTGCCTGGAGGGTTGGTGGTGAGACTGAAGCTTTCTTT
TRBJ2-2 NA TRBV6-2/TRBV6-3 TRBD1 CASSFTTGAPGELFF TGTGCCAGCAGTTTTACGACAGGGGCCCCCGGGGAGCTGTTTTTT
TRBJ1-6 NA TRBV6-5 NA CASIQAFNSPLHF TGTGCCAGCATCCAGGCCTTCAATTCACCCCTCCACTTT
TRBJ2-1 once TRBV28 TRBD2 CASSSGGGPTGYNEQFF TGTGCCAGCAGTTCCGGGGGGGGGCCAACAGGGTACAATGAGCAGTTCTTC
TRBJ2-3 NA TRBV5-1 NA CASSLAVSTDTQYF TGCGCCAGCAGCTTGGCAGTCTCCACAGATACGCAGTATTTT
TRBJ2-7 NA TRBV27 NA CASRGQGPHEQYF TGTGCCAGCAGAGGGCAGGGGCCCCACGAGCAGTACTTC
TRBJ2-7 NA TRBV6-6 NA CASTPTSGTGGIEQYF TGTGCCAGCACCCCAACTAGCGGGACAGGGGGAATCGAGCAGTACTTC
TRBJ2-7 NA TRBV6-1 TRBD2 CASSATGTSDSYEQYF TGTGCCAGCAGTGCCACCGGGACTAGCGACTCCTACGAGCAGTACTTC
TRBJ1-5 NA TRBV7-2 NA CASSPGQIPSQPQHF TGTGCCAGCAGCCCCGGACAGATTCCTAGTCAGCCCCAGCATTTT
TRBJ2-5 NA TRBV4-1 TRBD2 CASSQSSGDQETQYF TGCGCCAGCAGCCAGTCTAGCGGAGACCAAGAGACCCAGTACTTC
TRBJ2-3 NA TRBV4-2 TRBD2 CASSPTSGGEDTQYF TGTGCCAGCAGCCCGACTAGCGGGGGGGAGGATACGCAGTATTTT
TRBJ2-1 NA TRBV9 NA CASSAIPEDNEQFF TGTGCCAGCAGCGCGATTCCGGAGGACAATGAGCAGTTCTTC
TRBJ2-3 NA TRBV5-5 NA CASSLSQGLIDTQYF TGTGCCAGCAGCTTAAGTCAGGGGCTGATAGATACGCAGTATTTT
TRBJ2-1 NA TRBV5-1 NA CASEDGGLRKQFF TGCGCCAGTGAGGACGGGGGGCTCAGGAAGCAGTTCTTC
TRBJ1-5 NA TRBV28 NA CASSLSRIQPQHF TGTGCCAGCAGTTTATCCAGAATTCAGCCCCAGCATTTT
TRBJ1-5 NA TRBV28 TRBD1 CASSLGTAVNQPQHF TGTGCCAGCAGTTTAGGGACAGCCGTTAATCAGCCCCAGCATTTT
TRBJ2-2 NA TRBV5-4 NA CASSSQQTGLTGELFF TGTGCCAGCAGCTCCCAACAAACAGGGTTAACCGGGGAGCTGTTTTTT
TRBJ2-3 NA TRBV11-2 TRBD2 CASSLAGGYTDTQYF TGTGCCAGCAGTCTAGCGGGGGGATATACAGATACGCAGTATTTT
TRBJ2-7 NA TRBV7-9 NA CASTPWESGYEQYF TGTGCCAGCACCCCGTGGGAGTCTGGCTACGAGCAGTACTTC
TRBJ2-6 NA TRBV9 NA CASSVGTGRSGANVLTF TGTGCCAGCAGCGTAGGAACAGGCCGCTCTGGGGCCAACGTCCTGACTTTC
TRBJ2-2 NA TRBV27 NA CASSFRQGRAGELFF TGTGCCAGCAGTTTTCGACAGGGGAGGGCCGGGGAGCTGTTTTTT
TRBJ1-1 once TRBV30 NA CAWTNSRAFF TGTGCCTGGACGAACTCCCGAGCTTTCTTT
TRBJ1-1 NA TRBV30 TRBD1 CAWRTGGITEAFF TGTGCCTGGAGGACAGGGGGAATCACTGAAGCTTTCTTT
TRBJ1-4 once TRBV3-1/TRBV3-2 TRBD1 CASSDRTGGSEKLFF TGTGCCAGCAGCGACCGGACAGGGGGGAGTGAAAAACTGTTTTTT
TRBJ2-5 once TRBV6-6 NA CASSGLFQETQYF TGTGCCAGCAGTGGACTTTTTCAAGAGACCCAGTACTTC
TRBJ2-1 NA TRBV5-8 TRBD1 CASSSGTGAESEQFF TGTGCCAGCAGCTCCGGGACAGGGGCGGAAAGTGAGCAGTTCTTC
TRBJ2-5 NA TRBV5-1 NA CASSLLRSETQYF TGCGCCAGCAGCTTGCTGCGGTCAGAGACCCAGTACTTC
TRBJ1-1 NA TRBV28 TRBD1 CASRGQGVKAFF TGTGCCAGCAGAGGACAGGGCGTTAAAGCTTTCTTT
TRBJ2-7 once TRBV2 TRBD2 CASSPGGETYEQYF TGTGCCAGCTCGCCGGGAGGGGAGACCTACGAGCAGTACTTC
TRBJ1-1 NA TRBV13 TRBD1 CASSLRGGIESTEAFF TGTGCCAGCAGCTTGAGAGGGGGCATTGAGAGCACTGAAGCTTTCTTT
TRBJ1-4 once TRBV7-8 NA CASSHGQFRTPDEKLFF TGTGCCAGCAGCCATGGACAGTTCAGAACCCCGGATGAAAAACTGTTTTTT
TRBJ1-1 NA TRBV2 TRBD1 CASSLTGGTEAFF TGTGCCAGCAGTCTGACAGGGGGCACTGAAGCTTTCTTT
TRBJ1-2 NA TRBV28 TRBD1 CASSSPGGVRYGYTF TGTGCCAGCAGTTCCCCAGGGGGCGTCAGGTATGGCTACACCTTC
TRBJ1-5 NA TRBV2 TRBD1 CASTRDSGQANQPQHF TGTGCCAGCACCCGAGATTCCGGACAGGCCAATCAGCCCCAGCATTTT
TRBJ1-2 once TRBV5-1 TRBD1 CASSWGQAIPGGYTF TGCGCCAGCAGCTGGGGACAGGCGATACCAGGGGGCTACACCTTC
TRBJ1-5 NA TRBV9 TRBD1 CASSLGQGGNQPQHF TGTGCCAGCAGCCTTGGACAGGGGGGCAATCAGCCCCAGCATTTT
TRBJ1-2 NA TRBV7-9 TRBD1 CASSLGQGQDGYTF TGTGCCAGCAGCTTAGGACAGGGTCAGGATGGCTACACCTTC
TRBJ2-7 NA TRBV28 TRBD2 CASSQGTSGTPYEQYF TGTGCCAGCAGCCAAGGGACTAGCGGGACCCCCTACGAGCAGTACTTC
TRBJ2-3 NA TRBV11-3 TRBD1 CASSLGGTGTDTQYF TGTGCCAGCAGCTTAGGAGGGACAGGGACAGATACGCAGTATTTT
TRBJ2-7 NA TRBV19 TRBD1 CASSRAGGMYEQYF TGTGCCAGTAGTCGGGCAGGGGGCATGTACGAGCAGTACTTC
TRBJ1-1 few TRBV6-2/TRBV6-3 NA CASSSLRGAMNTEAFF TGTGCCAGCAGTTCCCTCCGTGGGGCTATGAACACTGAAGCTTTCTTT
TRBJ2-1 NA TRBV29-1 TRBD1 CSSDRVPGRRYNEQFF TGCAGCTCCGACAGGGTGCCAGGGCGCAGGTACAATGAGCAGTTCTTC
TRBJ1-1 few TRBV19 NA CASSPRTALNTEAFF TGTGCCAGTAGTCCGAGGACAGCCCTGAACACTGAAGCTTTCTTT
TRBJ2-5 NA TRBV5-1 TRBD2 CASSFSGGAMETQYF TGCGCCAGCAGCTTTAGCGGGGGGGCGATGGAGACCCAGTACTTC
TRBJ2-7 NA TRBV6-5 NA CASSYSFGGPNREQYF TGTGCCAGCAGTTACTCTTTCGGGGGGCCCAATCGGGAGCAGTACTTC